The sequence of this TCR beta chain was determined in a study of T cell clones after liver transplantation. Overall study: TCRbeta sequencing after a pre-transplant mixed lymphocyte reaction identified graft-donor-reactive clones, later tracked in post-transplant blood. Study-wide points: Conclusions were preliminary, with small, heterogeneous patient groups.

Details on this clone: The antigen is undetermined.

Profiling relied on immunoSEQ multiplex PCR, and the TCRdb table lists in-frame clones only, not all of them. The sample yields about 75,000 clones, roughly 80% seen once. Germline lookup yields CDR1 SGHTA and CDR2 FQGTGA. V lost 4 bases to trimming and J lost 5 bases; unmatched junction nucleotides: 5. This CDR3 region has 14 residues. The chain has TRBV7-3 and TRBJ2-3; 8 nucleotides agree with TRBD2. The sample in question was CD4+ T cells from blood, obtained 48 months after liver transplant. This receptor was obtained from a human patient who received a liver transplant. The T cells may come from the graft donor. The CDR3: CASSSGLALDTQYF. The CDR3 region has the DNA TGTGCCAGCAGCTCCGGACTAGCCCTAGATACGCAGTATTTT.